This T cell receptor beta chain is from a study of cytomegalovirus exposure and HLA in healthy donors (dated 2017 in TCRdb). About the full investigation: An earlier analysis of several hundred of the donors reported about 250 Gb of sequence data and around 120 million unique TCR beta sequences from 150 million to 200 million T cells. Across some 400 genotyped donors of the cohort, an average of approximately 200,000 unique TCR beta nucleotide sequences per donor were sequenced, and roughly a sixth of those sequences were non-productive. Donor age, sex, ethnicity and CMV serostatus were compiled together with the repertoire data. Rather than drawing on any new phenotypic data, the later analysis identified candidate immune exposures from TCR beta sequences and the way those sequences occurred across donors. A later genetic analysis used genome-wide SNP genotypes for about 60% of the 666 donors, treating that subset as a discovery cohort. Every discovery cohort repertoire had been produced on one sequencing platform. To predict cytomegalovirus infection status, the study combined high-throughput TCR immunosequencing, statistical association of individual TCRs with disease status, and machine learning. HLA typing included class I and class II loci at four-digit resolution. The aim of the study was to test whether cataloging public T cell receptors could identify signatures of past pathogen exposure. In an earlier analysis of over 550 of the donors, high-throughput TCR beta sequencing was used to judge whether each TCR beta V gene segment behaved as functional or pseudogenic. In a later analysis, previously published TCR beta repertoires from several hundred donors were re-analyzed and high-resolution HLA genotyping was added so that TCR occurrence patterns could be studied. Roughly five DR-DQ haplotypes were treated as single units for association and clustering because of strong linkage in the cohort. Using immunosequencing, the study profiled T cell repertoires from 640 or so subjects and related those repertoires to cytomegalovirus serostatus. The genetic ancestry cluster associated with self-reported Caucasian donors included over 65% of the approximately 410 genotyped donors. Along with the approximately 620-subject first cohort, a separate validation cohort of over 90 different subjects was used. About 280 gigabases of sequencing data and around 80 million unique TCR sequences made up an early release that covered around 640 HLA-typed donors. Typing coverage differed by locus: A, B, C, DRB1 and DQB1 were typed in roughly 620-640 donors, DQA1 in 522, DPA1 in nearly 610, and DPB1 in approximately 450.

The library was produced with the immunoSEQ multiplex PCR assay. For the multiplex PCR, a mixture combining 60 forward primers for TCR Vbeta segments and 13 reverse primers for TCR Jbeta segments was used. The CDR3 region of rearranged TCR beta genes was amplified from genomic DNA by a multiplex PCR assay. Amplified TCR beta libraries were sequenced as 87-base-pair reads on the Illumina HiSeq System. From the authors' description of their analysis: A later analysis counted approximately 84 million unique TCR beta chains across the 666 repertoires, and some 11 million of these chains were shared by at least two donors. Raw reads were error-corrected and collapsed into unique sequences with a nearest-neighbor algorithm that merged closely related sequences to remove PCR and sequencing errors. CDR3 sequences were aligned to IMGT reference sequences to assign V, D and J gene segments. Each retained sequence needed at least a six-nucleotide match to both a V gene segment and a J gene segment. A rearrangement was called productive if the CDR3 had no stop codons and remained in frame with V and J, and every other rearrangement was called non-productive. CDR3 was defined according to IMGT convention as the region running from the second conserved V-encoded cysteine to the conserved J-encoded phenylalanine. Sequences without an unambiguous match to a single V gene segment were excluded from the earlier analysis of over 500 of the donors. An earlier analysis of under 750 of the donors called V segments functional above 56.7% productive rearrangements and segregating when the between-donor standard deviation exceeded 5%. A statistical classification framework was built to diagnose cytomegalovirus status from the catalog of TCR beta chain sequences. A later analysis assigned V and J genes by comparing TCR nucleotide sequences with IMGT/GENE-DB human TR gene sequences. In a later analysis, CDR3 sequences and most-parsimonious VDJ recombination scenarios were assigned using the TCRdist pipeline. In a later analysis, each TCR beta chain was defined by its CDR3 amino acid sequence together with its V-gene family, and reads lacking a unique V-gene family were excluded. To address suspected cross-contamination and a sequencing artifact, a later analysis removed roughly 580 highly shared, low-generation-probability nucleotide sequences. For each public chain, a later analysis derived a clonal expansion index from normalized ranks of inferred template counts within each repertoire. Generation probabilities in a later analysis came from a VDJ recombination model fitted to out-of-frame rearrangements, and those results were checked against IGoR. In a later analysis, TCR-TCR, TCR-HLA and TCR-CMV co-occurrence was scored with hypergeometric tests, and a repertoire-size bias correction was applied to TCR pairs. To estimate false discovery rates, a later analysis permuted the HLA or CMV assignments 20 times. In a later analysis, co-occurring TCRs were grouped using DBSCAN, and TCRdist sequence similarity was added for clustering within HLA-allele-positive subsets. Repertoires with fewer than 30,000 or more than 120,000 public chains were left out of co-occurrence clustering, as were about 5 repertoires with anomalous nucleotide sharing. Sourced from immuneACCESS, this table was stored by TCRdb with only in-frame sequences that have V and J called. A share of the clones is absent; for the studies checked, an unresolved V gene accounts for under half, and the remainder has no known explanation. V, J and clone size derive from that table, while D and trimming were established from the DNA sequence. The sample table records fewer than 200,000 clones; approximately 80% of these occur just once. The biggest ten clones account for about 3.4% of the sample.

The cohort consisted of 600 to 700 healthy bone marrow donors. At the time of sampling, every cohort member was nominally healthy, though immune exposures that went unrecorded were likely present. The donor tested CMV seropositive and was one of the 289 seropositive cohort members. A peripheral blood sample was provided by each donor, and peripheral blood mononuclear cells were used for TCR beta sequencing. The Qiagen DNeasy Blood Extraction Kit was used to extract genomic DNA from the blood cell samples. Results the study describes overall, beyond this receptor: According to a later analysis, most CMV-associated TCR beta chains appeared to be HLA-restricted, and the HLA associations seemed to be driven largely by CMV exposure. Correlated functional status among segregating V segments might be attributable to linkage disequilibrium, but an unknown experimental factor could not be ruled out. In a later analysis, HLA-associated TCR beta chains were found to be more clonally expanded and to have lower generation probabilities than equally common non-associated chains. In a later analysis, several top co-occurrence clusters were reported to appear linked to parvovirus B19, influenza, CMV and Epstein-Barr virus. Across donors, most TCR sequences were observed very rarely, whereas some public TCRs were present in many individuals. An earlier analysis of some 560 of the donors showed that most TCR beta V segments appeared in productive rearrangements either about 87% or about 30% of the time, which broadly matched IMGT annotations. Some IMGT-functional V segments, including TRBV6-2 and TRBV6-3, could not be told apart with the 87-base-pair reads, so those segments were excluded. Specific HLA alleles were associated with more than 15,000 TCR beta sequences at a false discovery rate of 0.05 in a later analysis. In both the original and validation cohorts, the classifier was reported to diagnose cytomegalovirus status with high specificity and sensitivity. A cluster of highly shared sequence variants was judged likely to represent a technical artifact of the sequencing pipeline. A further reported finding was that TCR beta sequences accurately predicted the HLA-A and HLA-B alleles for most subjects in the first cohort. In a later genetic analysis, a missense DCLRE1C variant was associated with V-gene and J-gene trimming of TCR beta chains, and the association was replicated in an independent cohort. Strong co-occurrence of HLA alleles, especially DR and DQ, made assigning TCR associations to individual alleles difficult. The presence/absence analyses assumed that sequencing depth was roughly uniform across donors, and that assumption may not be true. The only immune exposure information available for the cohort was CMV serostatus. The authors suggested that the approach could potentially be generalized to other disease states and immunological phenotypes. In a later genetic analysis, fewer N-insertions in productive TCRs were reported among donors in an Asian-associated ancestry cluster than the approximately 710-donor mean. This cohort had only TCR beta chains sequenced, and the lack of alpha or paired-chain data limited which features could be detected. The earlier analysis of some 540 of the donors excluded roughly 17 rarely observed V segments, including chromosome 9 orphons, because counts were too low. In the study, approximately 160 TCR beta chains were listed as associated with cytomegalovirus. Because HLA typing was missing for some donors at each locus, association tests included only the typed subset. A few of the identified cytomegalovirus-associated TCR beta chains were confirmed in vitro to be specific for cytomegalovirus antigens. In a later analysis, the rate of TCR association differed among HLA loci, with DRB1 alleles having the most associated TCRs and HLA-C alleles having the fewest.

The junction shows trimming of 5 bases on V and 1 base on J, plus 9 bases between the germline ends. There are 14 amino acids in the CDR3, from cysteine to phenylalanine inclusive. Only the CDR3 DNA stays, 42 bases, in frame from base 1. CDR1 and CDR2 are read off the germline V gene (reference sequence) as SEHNR and FQNEAQ. Of note for this clone: It lacks a known antigen. Base qualities are not recorded, but no much larger clone differs from it by a single base.

Sequencing used PBMCs. This sequence originates from a man aged 35 to 55 in good health and CMV-seropositive. The chain is made from TRBV7-9 and TRBJ2-1; TRBD1 is a weak D gene call, 6 bases matching. DNA sequence: TGTGCCAGCAGCGGGGGCCTTTCCTACAATGAGCAGTTCTTC. Its protein product is CASSGGLSYNEQFF.